This T cell receptor beta chain was sequenced in a study of CD8+ T cells in alopecia areata. Study outcomes and limitations: Lesional scalp displayed greater clonality than normal scalp, most notably in alopecia totalis/universalis.

About this clone: Its antigen is still unknown.

This CDR3 region has 14 residues. Germline V gene sequence: CDR1 GTSNPN, CDR2 SVGIG (reference sequence). V gave up 5 bases and J gave up 8 bases; unmatched junction bases: 7. Following extraction, RNA underwent reverse transcription to cDNA, which served as the sequencing template. Profiled with immunoSEQ multiplex PCR; TCRdb holds only in-frame clones, not every one. Here the sample spans roughly 60,000 clones, roughly 45% being singletons. The sample comprised NKG2D-low CD8+ T cells sorted from blood. The rearrangement joins TRBV30 to TRBJ2-5; 14 bases fit TRBD2. The source is a human donor with alopecia areata. In DNA form, the CDR3 reads TGTGCCTGGCGGGGACTAGCGGGAGCCGGTACCCAGTACTTC. It is translated as CAWRGLAGAGTQYF.